The next 23 T cell receptor beta chains were all read from a single sample in a study of shared clonotypes between healthy human individuals. Sequencing was performed with immunoSEQ multiplex PCR; in TCRdb, only in-frame clones are kept and a portion is missing. Among 1.4 million to 1.5 million clones listed, around 97% were seen once. The specimen was naive CD4+ T cells sorted from blood. Regarding subset: CD45RA+ positively selected. The receptors here all came from a man aged 25 to 40 in good health.

The rearrangement uses TRBV7-2 and TRBJ2-1; 9 bases match TRBD2. The CDR3 consists of 17 residues. With 6 bases clipped from V and 0 bases from J, the junction kept 9 bases outside the gene matches. CDR1 is SGHTA and CDR2 is FQGNSA in the germline V gene. This CDR3 is CASRKLLAGSSYNEQFF. CDR3 bases: TGTGCCAGCAGGAAACTACTAGCGGGCAGCTCCTACAATGAGCAGTTCTTC.

The chain combines TRBV7-9 with TRBJ1-1; the match to TRBD1 covers 10 bases. Germline V gene lookup returns CDR1 SEHNR and CDR2 FQNEAQ (reference sequence). V trimming: 8 bases; J trimming: 0 bases; junction bases outside the gene matches: 3. CDR3 length: 14 amino acids. The CDR3 DNA reads as TGTGCCAGCGGGGACAGGGGCATGAACACTGAAGCTTTCTTT. Its translation is CASGDRGMNTEAFF.

The rearrangement links TRBV15 to TRBJ2-5; tentative D call: TRBD2 (6 bases). Deletions cut 8 bases from V and 5 bases from J, with 21 bases between. CDR3 length: 15 residues. Germline CDR1 reads LNHNV; CDR2 reads YYDKDF (reference sequence). CDR3 protein: CATSELGVEGETQYF. The CDR3 DNA sequence: TGTGCCACCTCAGAGCTCGGAGTGGAGGGGGAGACCCAGTACTTC.

With respect to this clone: The sample contains more than one DNA sequence encoding this CDR3. The chain uses TRBV28 and TRBJ2-3; unclear D gene. Trimming removed 3 bases from V and 6 bases from J, with 7 bases in between. The CDR3 spans 12 residues. Germline values: CDR1 MDHEN, CDR2 SYDVKM. Here the CDR3 DNA reads TGTGCCAGCAGTTTGATAACGGATACGCAGTATTTT. Translating it yields CASSLITDTQYF.

This sequence joins TRBV5-1 and TRBJ2-7; 13 bases are a match to TRBD2. This CDR3 has 15 residues. The germline CDR1 and CDR2 sequences are SGHRS and YFSETQ. Trimming took 5 bases from V and 6 from J; bases not matched to a gene: 8. The CDR3 DNA is TGCGCCAGCAGTGCCTCCGGACTAGCGGGAGTCGAGCAGTACTTC. It specifies CASSASGLAGVEQYF.

This clone has just one count. The chain joins TRBV5-8 to TRBJ2-7; 8 nucleotides match TRBD1. Germline-derived CDR1 and CDR2 are SGHTS and YDEGEE. J gave up 3 bases and V 4 bases, and 9 bases lay outside the gene matches. The CDR3 has 15 residues. Here the CDR3 DNA reads TGTGCCAGCAGCAAATCTAGGGACAGGCTCTACGAGCAGTACTTC. Amino acid sequence: CASSKSRDRLYEQYF. Full variable domain (missing parts from reference TRBV5-8 and TRBJ2-7): EAGVTQSPTHLIKTRGQQATLRCSPISGHTSVYWYQQALGLGLQFLLWYDEGEERNRGNFPPRFSGRQFPNYSSELNVNALELEDSALYLCASSKSRDRLYEQYFGPGTRLTVT.

The chain is built from TRBV11-2 and TRBJ2-1, with TRBD2 matching 7 bases. Trimming removed 6 bases from V and 5 bases from J; junction bases left unmatched: 13. Germline V gives CDR1 SGHAT, CDR2 FQNNGV. The CDR3 contains 16 residues. The chain's CDR3 is CASSSFRGGRNNEQFF. The CDR3 DNA follows: TGTGCCAGCAGTTCTTTTCGCGGGGGACGTAACAATGAGCAGTTCTTC.

This clone occurred once. The same CDR3 arises from other DNA sequences in this sample as well. The chain is built from TRBV9 and TRBJ2-2, with 12 bases identical to TRBD2. Trimming removed 4 bases from V and 4 bases from J; junction bases left unmatched: 5. Germline V lookup: CDR1 SGDLS, CDR2 YYNGEE. This CDR3 is 16 amino acids long. The CDR3 sequence: CASSPRLAGVTGELFF. The CDR3 nucleotides are TGTGCCAGCAGCCCGAGACTAGCGGGAGTCACCGGGGAGCTGTTTTTT.

The chain links TRBV10-1 to TRBJ2-2; D not resolved. In germline, CDR1 is WNHNN, CDR2 SYGVQD (reference sequence). This CDR3 region has 13 residues. Between the trimmed V and J ends, which lost 6 bases and 6 bases, there was a span of 11 bases. The CDR3 region is CASRNNIPGELFF. CDR3 in DNA: TGCGCCAGCAGGAACAATATCCCCGGGGAGCTGTTTTTT.

A word on this clone: Other DNA sequences within the sample encode an identical CDR3. The chain recombines TRBV10-3 with TRBJ1-1; D unresolved. The V gene's germline CDR1 is ENHRY and CDR2 SYGVKD. The CDR3 consists of 13 residues. V lost 6 bases and J lost 0, with 8 bases in between. The DNA for the CDR3 is TGTGCCATCAGGGGCGGACTGAACACTGAAGCTTTCTTT. Translation gives CAIRGGLNTEAFF.

In this sample, this clone turned up once. The chain combines TRBV29-1 with TRBJ2-2, with D possibly being TRBD2 (5 bases). The V and J ends lost 7 bases and 0 bases respectively, with 12 bases between them. Germline-derived CDR1 and CDR2 are SQVTM and ANQGSEA. The CDR3 runs 14 residues. CDR3 in amino acids: CSGQWGANTGELFF. The CDR3 nucleotides are TGCAGCGGCCAATGGGGAGCGAACACCGGGGAGCTGTTTTTT.

The chain carries TRBV2 and TRBJ2-5; D is perhaps TRBD1 (5 bases). This CDR3 has 14 residues. The germline V gene encodes CDR1 SNHLY and CDR2 FYNNEI. With 6 bases removed from V and 5 bases from J, the gap between germline ends came to 16 bases. The CDR3: CASSPDRNRETQYF. The CDR3 DNA follows: TGTGCCAGCAGCCCTGACAGAAACCGGGAGACCCAGTACTTC.

The rearrangement joins TRBV2 to TRBJ2-7; 15 bases are shared with TRBD2. This CDR3 is built from 17 residues. Trimming took 4 bases from V and 4 from J; bases not matched to a gene: 8. From germline, CDR1 is SNHLY and CDR2 FYNNEI. CDR3 nucleotide sequence: TGTGCCAGCAGTGGCGGACTAGCGGGAGGGCTAGGGTACGAGCAGTACTTC. This translates into CASSGGLAGGLGYEQYF.

This sequence joins TRBV7-2 and TRBJ2-2, with TRBD1 matching 8 bases. The CDR3 has 15 amino acids. Germline CDR1 and CDR2: SGHTA and FQGNSA. J was trimmed by 4 bases and V by 6 bases; bases with no gene match: 7. CDR3 sequence reads: CASRPGTGGTGELFF. For the CDR3, the DNA is TGTGCCAGCAGGCCCGGGACAGGAGGCACCGGGGAGCTGTTTTTT. The complete variable domain, with remaining parts taken from reference TRBV7-2 and TRBJ2-2, reads GAGVSQSPSNKVTEKGKDVELRCDPISGHTALYWYRQSLGQGLEFLIYFQGNSAPDKSGLPSDRFSAERTGGSVSTLTIQRTQQEDSAVYLCASRPGTGGTGELFFGEGSRLTVL.

This clone was recorded a few times. The chain joins TRBV29-1 to TRBJ2-7, with D unclear. The CDR3 covers 14 residues. Trimming left V 7 bases short and J 2 bases short, with 18 bases between. The germline CDR1 and CDR2 sequences are SQVTM and ANQGSEA. This chain's CDR3 is CSATRSRWAYEQYF. The CDR3 DNA reads TGCAGCGCCACCCGGTCCAGGTGGGCCTACGAGCAGTACTTC.

The V call is TRBV5-6, the J call TRBJ2-7, with D tentatively TRBD1 (6 bases). The CDR3 covers 15 residues. Germline loops: CDR1 SGHDT, CDR2 YYEEEE. The V and J ends lost 7 bases and 0 bases respectively, with 17 bases between them. The CDR3, as DNA: TGTGCCAGCGCCCGCAGAACAGGGTCCTCCTACGAGCAGTACTTC. Its translation: CASARRTGSSYEQYF.

The CDR3 region is CASSEKRGSGYTF. The CDR3, as DNA: TGTGCCAGCAGTGAAAAGAGGGGGTCTGGCTACACCTTC. The chain links TRBV2 to TRBJ1-2; a possible D gene is TRBD1 (6 bases). V was trimmed by 2 bases and J by 7 bases, leaving 11 bases between them. This CDR3 spans 13 amino acids. CDR1 is SNHLY, CDR2 FYNNEI, per germline.

The J gene is TRBJ1-5, the V gene TRBV5-8; no firm D call. The CDR3 is made up of 15 amino acids. The ends were cut back, 2 bases at V and 2 bases at J, with 11 bases in the middle. The germline V gene has CDR1 SGHTS and CDR2 YDEGEE. The CDR3 DNA is TGTGCCAGCAGCTTAGGCGCTTTGGGCAATCAGCCCCAGCATTTT. This encodes CASSLGALGNQPQHF.

The chain combines TRBV25-1 with TRBJ2-1, with D unclear. V dropped 7 bases and J dropped 6 bases, with 13 bases sitting between them. The CDR3 spans 13 residues. Germline-derived CDR1 and CDR2 are MGHDK and SYGVNS. The CDR3 nucleotides read TGTGCCAGCACGCCAAACCCCCCCAATGAGCAGTTCTTC. Amino acid sequence: CASTPNPPNEQFF.

The V call is TRBV7-2, the J call TRBJ2-7; 9 positions match TRBD2. Germline V CDR1 and CDR2: SGHTA, FQGNSA. With 4 bases clipped from V and 2 bases from J, the junction kept 15 bases outside the gene matches. The CDR3 runs to 18 residues. CDR3 region: CASSSYKRTTSGTYEQYF. CDR3 nucleotides: TGTGCCAGCAGCTCATATAAACGAACGACTAGCGGAACCTACGAGCAGTACTTC.

DNA of the CDR3: TGTGCCAGCAGTTACTCGGGACCACGAGACAATCAGCCCCAGCATTTT. Translation: CASSYSGPRDNQPQHF. This chain uses TRBV6-5 with TRBJ1-5; D perhaps matches TRBD1 (5 bases). The CDR3 is 16 residues long. V shed 0 bases and J shed 3 bases, with 12 bases lying between them. The germline gives CDR1 MNHEY, CDR2 SVGAGI.

The rearrangement joins TRBV27 to TRBJ2-1; no firm D call. V was clipped by 6 bases and J by 5 bases, with 17 bases between them. Germline V gene lookup returns CDR1 MNHEY and CDR2 SMNVEV (reference sequence). The CDR3 runs 15 residues. CDR3 amino acids: CASRGWVTYNNEQFF. The CDR3 nucleotides read TGTGCCAGCAGGGGATGGGTGACTTACAACAATGAGCAGTTCTTC.

V is TRBV11-3 and J is TRBJ2-3; no clear D. Germline CDR1 reads SGHNT; CDR2 reads YENEEA. The CDR3 runs 12 residues. V was cut by 1 base and J by 6 bases, with 5 bases left in between. The CDR3 here is CASSLVGDTQYF. CDR3 bases: TGTGCCAGCAGCTTAGTTGGTGATACGCAGTATTTT.